Below, 29 T cell receptor beta chains from the same sample are listed, as sequenced in a study of cytomegalovirus exposure and HLA in healthy donors. PCR involved 60 Vbeta and 13 Jbeta primers. Only in-frame clones appear in the TCRdb table, and some are missing; sequencing was by immunoSEQ multiplex PCR. The sample shows over 100,000 clones, less than 90% of them seen only once. What was sequenced was PBMCs. The receptors come from a man aged 35-49 years in good health and CMV-seronegative.

The V call is TRBV10-3, the J call TRBJ1-2, with TRBD1 matching 8 bases. CDR3 size: 16 residues. Germline-derived CDR1 and CDR2 are ENHRY and SYGVKD. The ends lost 6 bases at V and 2 bases at J; junction bases unmatched: 11. The CDR3 sequence is CAISQGTGATNYGYTF. The CDR3, as DNA: TGTGCCATCAGCCAGGGGACAGGCGCCACCAACTATGGCTACACCTTC.

This clone is a singleton in its sample. The V and J genes are TRBV9 and TRBJ1-3; 9 bases line up with TRBD1. The CDR3 covers 18 residues. V was pared by 3 bases and J by 8 bases, with 18 bases of the junction left unmatched. CDR1 SGDLS and CDR2 YYNGEE come from the germline V gene. The CDR3 sequence: CASSEWDREGIHADTIYF. The CDR3 bases are TGTGCCAGCAGCGAGTGGGACAGGGAAGGGATACACGCGGACACCATATATTTT.

This clone has a handful of counts. V is TRBV19 and J is TRBJ1-1; D is unresolved. This CDR3 has 14 residues. The V gene's germline CDR1 is LNHDA and CDR2 SQIVND (reference sequence). The V gene lost 3 bases and the J gene lost 7 bases, with 15 bases spanning the gap. For the CDR3, the DNA is TGTGCCAGTAGTATCCGAACCGAGTTCCTTGAAGCTTTCTTT. This sequence encodes CASSIRTEFLEAFF.

The chain uses TRBV2 and TRBJ2-3, with D uncertain. Trimming took off 10 bases at V and 0 bases at J, with 11 bases between the two ends. There are 13 residues in the CDR3. Germline V gene data show CDR1 as SNHLY and CDR2 as FYNNEI. In DNA, the CDR3 is TGTGCCATCCCTCTCCGGAGCACAGATACGCAGTATTTT. Its translation is CAIPLRSTDTQYF.

V gene TRBV6-4 combines with J gene TRBJ1-1, with 7 positions matching TRBD1. The CDR3 consists of 14 residues. The germline V gene encodes CDR1 MRHNA and CDR2 SNTAGT. V was clipped by 6 bases and J by 2 bases; unmatched bases: 6. The CDR3: CASRTGQLNTEAFF. CDR3 DNA: TGTGCCAGCAGGACGGGACAGCTAAACACTGAAGCTTTCTTT.

This clone was detected only once. This chain connects TRBV5-6 to TRBJ1-2; 8 nucleotides line up with TRBD1. Trimming took 1 base from V and 6 from J; bases not matched to a gene: 8. This CDR3 is 15 amino acids long. Germline V CDR1 and CDR2: SGHDT, YYEEEE. This chain's CDR3 is CASSLWTGRFNGYTF. For the CDR3, the DNA is TGTGCCAGCAGCTTGTGGACAGGGAGGTTTAATGGCTACACCTTC.

The chain combines TRBV30 with TRBJ2-7; 7 nucleotides line up with TRBD2. Germline V gene sequence: CDR1 GTSNPN, CDR2 SVGIG (reference sequence). V shed 2 bases and J 11 bases; nucleotides not matched to a gene: 6. The CDR3 is made up of 11 amino acids. CDR3 region: CAWSWEGVKYF. CDR3 coding DNA: TGTGCCTGGAGTTGGGAGGGAGTAAAGTACTTC.

The V and J genes are TRBV7-9 and TRBJ1-1; TRBD1 might be the D (6 bases). The CDR3 sequence is 15 residues long. Trimming left V 5 bases short and J 5 bases short, with 18 bases between. CDR1 is SEHNR, CDR2 FQNEAQ, per germline (reference sequence). The CDR3 DNA sequence: TGTGCCAGCAGCAAAAGCAGGGGTGAGAGGACTGAAGCTTTCTTT. Encoded protein: CASSKSRGERTEAFF.

The rearrangement links TRBV6-5 to TRBJ1-3; no firm D call. Trimming took off 0 bases at V and 0 bases at J, with 3 bases between the two ends. The CDR3 spans 14 residues. Germline V lookup: CDR1 MNHEY, CDR2 SVGAGI. CDR3 sequence reads: CASSYSYSGNTIYF. In DNA form, the CDR3 reads TGTGCCAGCAGTTACTCGTACTCTGGAAACACCATATATTTT.

The chain combines TRBV11-2 with TRBJ1-6, with 10 nucleotides matching TRBD1. In germline, CDR1 is SGHAT, CDR2 FQNNGV. The CDR3 is 15 amino acids. V was clipped by 2 bases and J by 9 bases; unmatched bases: 4. CDR3: CASSLSTGGSSPLHF. As DNA, the CDR3 is TGTGCCAGCAGCTTATCGACAGGGGGCTCTTCACCCCTCCACTTT.

This rearrangement joins TRBV4-1 to TRBJ2-7; no definite D call. The V gene lost 4 bases and the J gene lost 3 bases, with 10 bases spanning the gap. Germline V CDR1 and CDR2: MGHRA, YSYEKL. This CDR3 has 13 residues. DNA of the CDR3: TGCGCCAGCAGCCTAGCCCCCGACTACGAGCAGTACTTC. Amino acids: CASSLAPDYEQYF.

V usage is TRBV29-1 and J usage is TRBJ1-1, with TRBD1 matching over 9 bases. V shed 3 bases, J shed 1 base, and the junction held 0 bases outside the gene matches. Germline values: CDR1 SQVTM, CDR2 ANQGSEA. The CDR3 loop spans 13 amino acids. CDR3 DNA: TGCAGCGTTGAGGGACAGGGGAACACTGAAGCTTTCTTT. It specifies CSVEGQGNTEAFF.

This clone was seen more than once but under ten times. The chain recombines TRBV7-2 with TRBJ1-1, with TRBD1 as a possible D gene (5 bases). Germline assignment: CDR1 SGHTA and CDR2 FQGNSA. V dropped 1 base and J dropped 0 bases, with 9 bases sitting between them. The CDR3 is made up of 15 amino acids. CDR3 nucleotide sequence: TGTGCCAGCAGCTTAGTGAGCAGGGTGAACACTGAAGCTTTCTTT. Translating gives CASSLVSRVNTEAFF.

This sequence joins TRBV5-1 and TRBJ1-4; possibly TRBD1 for D (5 bases). The V gene lost 1 base and the J gene lost 8 bases, with 18 bases spanning the gap. Germline lookup yields CDR1 SGHRS and CDR2 YFSETQ. The CDR3 totals 16 residues. As DNA, the CDR3 is TGCGCCAGCAGCTTGTGGGGCACCTCAGTTGGGGAAAAACTGTTTTTT. As protein: CASSLWGTSVGEKLFF.

The V call is TRBV29-1, the J call TRBJ1-2; D is undetermined. In germline, CDR1 is SQVTM, CDR2 ANQGSEA. This CDR3 contains 11 residues. The ends were cut back, 3 bases at V and 1 base at J, with 3 bases in the middle. The CDR3: CSVDSNYGYTF. The DNA for the CDR3 is TGCAGCGTTGACAGTAACTATGGCTACACCTTC.

V gene TRBV7-3 combines with J gene TRBJ1-1; tentative D call: TRBD1 (6 bases). The CDR3 length is 15 residues. V was shortened by 0 bases and J by 1 base, with 9 bases between the two germline ends. Germline V CDR1 and CDR2: SGHTA, FQGTGA. This chain's CDR3 is CASSLTGQRNTEAFF. The CDR3, as DNA: TGTGCCAGCAGCTTAACCGGACAGAGGAACACTGAAGCTTTCTTT.

The chain combines TRBV9 with TRBJ2-5; 10 positions match TRBD1. This CDR3 comprises 17 residues. Trimming took 2 bases from V and 2 from J; bases not matched to a gene: 9. CDR1 and CDR2 (germline): SGDLS, YYNGEE. The CDR3 region has the DNA TGTGCCAGCAGCGTTTCCAAGGGACAGGGGACACAAGAGACCCAGTACTTC. This sequence encodes CASSVSKGQGTQETQYF.

This chain links TRBV5-1 with TRBJ2-7; possible D gene TRBD1, 6 bases. Germline CDR1 is SGHRS and CDR2 is YFSETQ. Trimming removed 4 bases from V and 3 bases from J, with 8 bases in between. This CDR3 is built from 12 residues. DNA for the CDR3: TGCGCCAGCAGCCAGGGGAACTACGAGCAGTACTTC. Its translation: CASSQGNYEQYF.

The gene calls are TRBV7-9 and TRBJ2-3, with 12 bases that match TRBD2. CDR3 length equals 15 residues. V shed 6 bases and J 6 bases; nucleotides not matched to a gene: 7. Germline V gene lookup returns CDR1 SEHNR and CDR2 FQNEAQ (reference sequence). For the CDR3, the DNA is TGTGCCAGCAGGGGAGGACTAGCGGGGCTGGATACGCAGTATTTT. Translation: CASRGGLAGLDTQYF.

The chain carries TRBV10-3 and TRBJ2-2, with TRBD1 as a possible D gene (6 bases). The ends were cut back, 8 bases at V and 4 bases at J, with 14 bases in the middle. The V gene's germline CDR1 is ENHRY and CDR2 SYGVKD. The CDR3 is 14 residues long. In DNA form, the CDR3 reads TGTGCCATCCTAGAACAGGGCGGCACCGGGGAGCTGTTTTTT. Encoded protein: CAILEQGGTGELFF.

On this clone: This same CDR3 is encoded by further DNA sequences in the sample. The chain joins TRBV6-6 to TRBJ1-6; 8 bases line up with TRBD1. V lost 3 bases and J lost 7; bases outside the gene matches: 8. The V gene's germline CDR1 is MNHNY and CDR2 SVGAGI (reference sequence). The CDR3 length is 16 residues. The DNA of the CDR3 is TGTGCCAGCAGTTATGGACAGGGTTTATTAAATTCACCCCTCCACTTT. It yields the protein CASSYGQGLLNSPLHF.

The chain uses TRBV19 and TRBJ1-2; 8 positions agree with TRBD1. J gave up 4 bases and V 7 bases, and 11 bases lay outside the gene matches. This CDR3 region has 15 residues. CDR1 LNHDA and CDR2 SQIVND come from the germline V gene (reference sequence). The CDR3 sequence is CASTQGALGSYGYTF. The DNA for the CDR3 is TGTGCCAGTACTCAGGGGGCACTAGGATCCTATGGCTACACCTTC.

The rearrangement joins TRBV5-1 to TRBJ1-2, with TRBD1 matching over 7 bases. Germline CDR1 SGHRS, CDR2 YFSETQ. This CDR3 comprises 14 residues. V trimming: 2 bases; J trimming: 6 bases; junction bases outside the gene matches: 7. The CDR3 DNA reads as TGCGCCAGCAGCTTCGGACAGGCAGGCGATGGCTACACCTTC. Its translation is CASSFGQAGDGYTF. Filled out from reference TRBV5-1 and TRBJ1-2, the complete variable domain reads KAGVTQTPRYLIKTRGQQVTLSCSPISGHRSVSWYQQTPGQGLQFLFEYFSETQRNKGNFPGRFSGRQFSNSRSEMNVSTLELGDSALYLCASSFGQAGDGYTFGSGTRLTVV.

The chain links TRBV5-8 to TRBJ2-1; 8 bases are a match to TRBD2. Germline CDR1 is SGHTS and CDR2 is YDEGEE. V lost 2 bases to trimming and J lost 10 bases; unmatched junction nucleotides: 5. The CDR3 extends over 13 amino acids. Here the CDR3 reads CASSLPRTSEQFF. The CDR3 DNA follows: TGTGCCAGCAGCTTACCCAGGACTAGCGAGCAGTTCTTC.

The V gene is TRBV5-1, the J gene TRBJ1-5; 10 bases line up with TRBD1. V gave up 4 bases and J gave up 4 bases; unmatched junction bases: 5. Germline CDR1 is SGHRS and CDR2 is YFSETQ. The CDR3 totals 15 residues. CDR3 coding DNA: TGCGCCAGCAGCAAAGACAGGGGGCCGAATCAGCCCCAGCATTTT. It yields the protein CASSKDRGPNQPQHF. Full variable domain (remainder filled in from reference TRBV5-1 and TRBJ1-5): KAGVTQTPRYLIKTRGQQVTLSCSPISGHRSVSWYQQTPGQGLQFLFEYFSETQRNKGNFPGRFSGRQFSNSRSEMNVSTLELGDSALYLCASSKDRGPNQPQHFGDGTRLSIL.

The chain joins TRBV5-1 to TRBJ2-5, with D possibly matching TRBD1 (5 bases). This CDR3 region has 15 residues. Trimming cost V 3 bases and J 4 bases, with 16 bases left between them. Germline V gene sequence: CDR1 SGHRS, CDR2 YFSETQ. The CDR3 bases are TGCGCCAGCAGCTCCACTGCAGGGATTGGAGAGACCCAGTACTTC. Amino acids: CASSSTAGIGETQYF.

This chain uses TRBV10-3 with TRBJ1-1; 7 positions match TRBD1. The trim removed 6 bases at V and 4 bases at J, leaving 8 bases unmatched. The CDR3 has 14 residues. Germline assignment: CDR1 ENHRY and CDR2 SYGVKD. CDR3 DNA sequence: TGTGCCATCAGGAAACAGGGGATGGGCACTGAAGCTTTCTTT. This translates into CAIRKQGMGTEAFF.

The chain couples TRBV7-6 to TRBJ2-1; D call uncertain. Trimming left V 5 bases short and J 4 bases short, with 3 bases between. Germline V gene sequence: CDR1 SGHVS, CDR2 FNYEAQ. The CDR3 sequence is 11 residues long. The CDR3 protein is CASSRYNEQFF. DNA of the CDR3: TGTGCCAGCAGCCGTTACAATGAGCAGTTCTTC.

The chain joins TRBV6-5 to TRBJ2-1; D ambiguous. V was trimmed by 0 bases and J by 7 bases, leaving 7 bases between them. There are 13 residues in the CDR3. CDR1 is MNHEY, CDR2 SVGAGI, per germline. In DNA form, the CDR3 reads TGTGCCAGCAGTTACTCGGCCATTAATGAGCAGTTCTTC. Translating gives CASSYSAINEQFF.